Sequencing of this T cell receptor (beta chain) was carried out in a study of memory CD4+ T cells and cytomegalovirus serostatus. The sort gate was single viable CD3+CD4+CD8-CD45RO+ cells for memory CD4+ T cells. The CDR3 is 13 amino acids. Trimming left V 4 bases short and J 4 bases short, with 8 bases between. CDR1 is SGHRS and CDR2 is YFSETQ in the germline V gene. Study-wide results and limits: Repertoires predicted CMV serostatus with median bootstrapped AUC of about 0.96.

This clone was detected only once. Antigen unknown. Sequenced by immunoSEQ multiplex PCR; TCRdb stores in-frame clones only, minus some. The top ten clones hold around 0.9% of a sample with more than 55,000 clones, 82% of them seen once. Material for sequencing was memory CD4+ T cells from blood. This rearrangement joins TRBV5-1 to TRBJ1-4; TRBD1 is a possible D gene (5 bases). This clonotype originated in an adult in good health and CMV-seronegative. The CDR3: CASSTGDNEKLFF. In nucleotides, the CDR3 is TGCGCCAGCAGCACGGGGGATAATGAAAAACTGTTTTTT.